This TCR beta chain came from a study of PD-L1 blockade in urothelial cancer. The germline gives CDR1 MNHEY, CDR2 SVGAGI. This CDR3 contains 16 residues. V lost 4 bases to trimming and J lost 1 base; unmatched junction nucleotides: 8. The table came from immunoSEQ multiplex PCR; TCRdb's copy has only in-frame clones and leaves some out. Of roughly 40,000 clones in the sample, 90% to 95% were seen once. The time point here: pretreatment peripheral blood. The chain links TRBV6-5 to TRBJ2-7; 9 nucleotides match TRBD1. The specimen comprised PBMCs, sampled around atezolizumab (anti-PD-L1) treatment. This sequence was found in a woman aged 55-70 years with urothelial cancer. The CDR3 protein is CASSSFSGTGSYEQYF. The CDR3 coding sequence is TGTGCCAGCAGTTCTTTTTCCGGGACAGGGTCCTACGAGCAGTACTTC.